This T cell receptor (beta chain) was recorded in a study of B cell selection in AIRE deficiency. Per the original data handling: Conventional T cell pools: approximately 1.1x10^5 distinct patient, fewer than 1.5x10^5 donor TCRbeta sequences. The repertoire was sequenced with immunoSEQ multiplex PCR; TCRdb's copy has only in-frame clones and lacks some. D and trimming were read from the DNA, whereas the V and J calls and clone size are those reported in that table. The sample shows some 24,000 clones, 90% to 97% of them seen only once. Whole-study results and caveats: Patient Tconv and Treg cells showed healthy-like TCRBV usage, CDR3 length, diversity. Of some 3,900 shared Treg TCRbeta sequences, about 30% were healthy-donor-only and around 8.6% patient-only.

Germline-derived CDR1 and CDR2 are ENHRY and SYGVKD. The CDR3 loop spans 13 amino acids. V was shortened by 0 bases and J by 7 bases, with 6 bases between the two germline ends. Worth noting for this clone: Its antigen remains unknown.

Sorting defined conventional CD4 T cells as CD4+CD127+. Control samples were from healthy, unrelated donors. Sequencing was performed on CD4+CD127+ conventional T cells sorted from PBMCs. This chain connects TRBV10-3 to TRBJ1-4; D ambiguous. The sequence came from a human donor in good health. Here the CDR3 reads CAISESLGEKLFF. CDR3 nucleotides: TGTGCCATCAGTGAGTCCCTTGGTGAAAAACTGTTTTTT.